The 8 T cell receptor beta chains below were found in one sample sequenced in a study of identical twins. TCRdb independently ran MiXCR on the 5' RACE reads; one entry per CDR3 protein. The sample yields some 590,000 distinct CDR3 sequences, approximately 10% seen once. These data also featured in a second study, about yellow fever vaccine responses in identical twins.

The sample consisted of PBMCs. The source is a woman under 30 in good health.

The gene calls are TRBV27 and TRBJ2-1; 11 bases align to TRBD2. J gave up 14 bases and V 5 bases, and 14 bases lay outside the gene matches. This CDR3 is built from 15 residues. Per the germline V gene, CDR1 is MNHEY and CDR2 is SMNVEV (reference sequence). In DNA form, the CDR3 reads TGTGCCAGCAGTCCTACTAGCGGGAGCACTTTATGGGAGTTCTTC. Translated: CASSPTSGSTLWEFF.

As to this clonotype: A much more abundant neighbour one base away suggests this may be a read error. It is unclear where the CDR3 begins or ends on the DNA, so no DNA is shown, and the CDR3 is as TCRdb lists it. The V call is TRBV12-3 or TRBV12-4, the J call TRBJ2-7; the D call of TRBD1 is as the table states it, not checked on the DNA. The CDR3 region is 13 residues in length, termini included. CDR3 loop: CASSSVGAGNKYF.

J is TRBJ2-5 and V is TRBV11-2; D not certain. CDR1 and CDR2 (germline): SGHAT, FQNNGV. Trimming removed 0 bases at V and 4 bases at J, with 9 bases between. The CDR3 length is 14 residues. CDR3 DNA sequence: TGTGCCAGCAGCTTAGAGTCCCACAGAGAGACCCAGTACTTC. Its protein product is CASSLESHRETQYF.

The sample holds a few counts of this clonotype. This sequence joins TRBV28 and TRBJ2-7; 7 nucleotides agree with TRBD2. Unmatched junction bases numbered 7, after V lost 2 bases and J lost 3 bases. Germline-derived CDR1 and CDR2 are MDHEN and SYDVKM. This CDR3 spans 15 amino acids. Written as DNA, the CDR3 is TGTGCCAGCAGTTTAACCGCTAGCGGCTACTACGAGCAGTACTTC. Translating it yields CASSLTASGYYEQYF.

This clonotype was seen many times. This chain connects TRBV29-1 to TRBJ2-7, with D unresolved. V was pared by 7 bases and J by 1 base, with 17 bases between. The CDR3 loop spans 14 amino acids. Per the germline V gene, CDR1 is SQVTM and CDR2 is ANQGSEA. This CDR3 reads CSGLIDPASYEQYF. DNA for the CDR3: TGCAGCGGCTTGATAGACCCAGCTTCCTACGAGCAGTACTTC.

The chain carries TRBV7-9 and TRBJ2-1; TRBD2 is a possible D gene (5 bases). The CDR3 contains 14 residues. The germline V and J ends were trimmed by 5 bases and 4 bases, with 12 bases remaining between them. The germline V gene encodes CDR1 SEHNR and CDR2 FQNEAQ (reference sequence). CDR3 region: CASSGGGWYNEQFF. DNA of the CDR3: TGTGCCAGCAGCGGAGGAGGTTGGTACAATGAGCAGTTCTTC.

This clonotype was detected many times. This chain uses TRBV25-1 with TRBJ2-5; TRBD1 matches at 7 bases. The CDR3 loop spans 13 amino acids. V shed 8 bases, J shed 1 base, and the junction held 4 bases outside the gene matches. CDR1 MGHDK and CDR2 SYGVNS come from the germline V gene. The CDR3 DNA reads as TGTGCCAGCCGGGACAGACTCCAAGAGACCCAGTACTTC. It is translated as CASRDRLQETQYF.

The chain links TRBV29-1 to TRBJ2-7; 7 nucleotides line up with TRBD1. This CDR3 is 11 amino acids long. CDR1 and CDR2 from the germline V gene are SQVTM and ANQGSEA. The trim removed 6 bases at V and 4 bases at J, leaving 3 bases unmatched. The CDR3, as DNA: TGCAGCGTGCAACAGGGGTACGAGCAGTACTTC. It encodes CSVQQGYEQYF.